Listed below are T cell receptor beta chains from one sample, sequenced in a study of CD8+ T cells in alopecia areata. The data were produced by immunoSEQ multiplex PCR, yet TCRdb's version contains in-frame clones alone and is incomplete. The top ten clones hold 0.65% to 0.7% of a sample with approximately 200,000 clones, roughly three fifths of them seen once. Sequencing used CD4+ T cells sorted from blood, obtained at week 4, from a patient treated with tofacitinib. These receptors were obtained from a human donor with alopecia areata. Both conserved end residues are part of each CDR3. The order of the fields is J gene, V gene, clone size, D gene, CDR3 DNA, CDR3 protein. D genes are given only for firm matches. The size of a clone is reported for some rows only, either as once, few or many, or as a class for expanded clones.

>TRBJ2-2|TRBV2|many|-
TGTGCCAGCAGTGACAGGAGATTCACCGGGGAGCTGTTTTTT
CASSDRRFTGELFF
>TRBJ2-5|TRBV7-9|-|-
TGTGCCAGCAGCTTTCGGAGGGCCCAAGAGACCCAGTACTTC
CASSFRRAQETQYF
>TRBJ2-3|TRBV5-1|-|-
TGCGCCAGCAGCTTGGGTCAACGGGCAGATACGCAGTATTTT
CASSLGQRADTQYF
>TRBJ1-1|TRBV29-1|few|-
TGCAGCGCCGGTTTAGGGCAGGGTCTCGAAGCTTTCTTT
CSAGLGQGLEAFF
>TRBJ2-1|TRBV2|-|TRBD2
TGTGCCAGCAAAGTAACTAGCGGGAGCTACAATGAGCAGTTCTTC
CASKVTSGSYNEQFF
>TRBJ2-7|TRBV30|few|-
TGTGCCTGGAGTGGGGCCCCGGACAGCTTGGAGCAGTACTTC
CAWSGAPDSLEQYF
>TRBJ1-2|TRBV25-1|-|-
TGTGCCAGCAGTAACAGCTATGGCTACACCTTC
CASSNSYGYTF
>TRBJ2-1|TRBV5-1|-|-
TGCGCCAGCAGCTTCGCACGGAACCAATACAATGAGCAGTTCTTC
CASSFARNQYNEQFF
>TRBJ2-5|TRBV4-2|-|-
TGTGCCAGCAGCCAACTAGGGCGGGACGGGCAAGAGACCCAGTACTTC
CASSQLGRDGQETQYF
>TRBJ1-1|TRBV13|-|-
TGTGCCAGCAGCTTAGAGGATGCCACTGAAGCTTTCTTT
CASSLEDATEAFF
>TRBJ2-3|TRBV30|once|-
TGTGCCTGGAGTGTAATCCCAGATACGCAGTATTTT
CAWSVIPDTQYF
>TRBJ2-3|TRBV9|-|-
TGTGCCAGCAGCGTAGATGTCGGGGGTTCGGATACGCAGTATTTT
CASSVDVGGSDTQYF
>TRBJ1-1|TRBV7-2|-|-
TGTGCCAGCAAACACAGGGTTGGCACTGAAGCTTTCTTT
CASKHRVGTEAFF
>TRBJ2-1|TRBV27|-|-
TGTGCCAGCAGGTTAGGGGGGAGCTCCTACAATGAGCAGTTCTTC
CASRLGGSSYNEQFF
>TRBJ2-7|TRBV9|-|-
TGTGCCAGCAGCGTAGGGGCGGAGCAGACCTACGAGCAGTACTTC
CASSVGAEQTYEQYF
>TRBJ1-1|TRBV30|few|-
TGTGCCTGGAGTATGCGGGGGCACACTGAAGCTTTCTTT
CAWSMRGHTEAFF
>TRBJ1-5|TRBV30|-|-
TGTGCCTGTGCAGTTTGGGGGAATCAGCCCCAGCATTTT
CACAVWGNQPQHF
>TRBJ2-7|TRBV5-1|-|TRBD1
TGCGCCAGCAGAAAGGGACAGGGAGTGGAAGAGCAGTACTTC
CASRKGQGVEEQYF
>TRBJ1-2|TRBV11-2|-|-
TGTGCCAGCAGCTTAGGAGGCGGCTCTGGCTACACCTTC
CASSLGGGSGYTF
>TRBJ2-7|TRBV7-9|-|TRBD1
TGTGCCAGCAGCTTGGTACAGGGGGTGGCCTACGAGCAGTACTTC
CASSLVQGVAYEQYF
>TRBJ1-5|TRBV30|-|-
TGTGCCTGGAGTACGTCGGTTGGGGTAAGCAATCAGCCCCAGCATTTT
CAWSTSVGVSNQPQHF
>TRBJ2-4|TRBV29-1|-|TRBD1
TGCAGCGTCGAAACCGGGACAGGGGTAGCCAAAAACATTCAGTACTTC
CSVETGTGVAKNIQYF
>TRBJ2-7|TRBV7-2|-|-
TGTGCCAGCAGCTTAGGGGCTGGTCCAGCCTCCGAGCAGTACTTC
CASSLGAGPASEQYF
>TRBJ2-3|TRBV11-1|-|-
TGTGCCAGCAGCTCGCCGGGGAGCGGGTCCTTCAGGGGCACAGATACGCAGTATTTT
CASSSPGSGSFRGTDTQYF
>TRBJ2-3|TRBV30|-|-
TGTGCCTGGAGTCCGTCGGAGGATACGCAGTATTTT
CAWSPSEDTQYF
>TRBJ2-5|TRBV4-3|few|-
TGCGCCAGCAGCTCACGACTGGCACCAGAGACCCAGTACTTC
CASSSRLAPETQYF
>TRBJ1-1|TRBV29-1|-|TRBD1
TGCAGCGTTCAGGACAGGGTTGAAGCTTTCTTT
CSVQDRVEAFF
>TRBJ1-2|TRBV5-1|-|-
TGCGCCAGCAGCTTGGAGGGGCCTACAGGGTTCGGTGGCTACACCTTC
CASSLEGPTGFGGYTF
>TRBJ2-1|TRBV20-1|-|-
TGCAGTGCTAGAGATTTCGCGAACAGGATCTTC
CSARDFANRIF
>TRBJ2-1|TRBV5-1|few|TRBD2
TGCGCCAGCAGCTTAACTAGCGGGAGGTTAAATGAGCAGTTCTTC
CASSLTSGRLNEQFF
>TRBJ1-1|TRBV18|-|-
TGTGCCAGCTCACCCCTAGGCCAGGGTGCTTTCTTT
CASSPLGQGAFF
>TRBJ1-2|TRBV10-3|-|-
TGTGCCGCGAGGAGAACTAACTATGGCTACACCTTC
CAARRTNYGYTF
>TRBJ2-3|TRBV7-2|-|-
TGTGCCAGCAGCTTAGTAGGGACTTTGGCAGATACGCAGTATTTT
CASSLVGTLADTQYF
>TRBJ2-1|TRBV18|few|TRBD2
TGTGCCAGCTCACCTCCGACTAGCGGGAACTACAATGAGCAGTTCTTC
CASSPPTSGNYNEQFF
>TRBJ2-1|TRBV15|-|-
TGTGCCACCACCCTCGCCTTCTTC
CATTLAFF
>TRBJ2-1|TRBV2|-|TRBD2
TGTGCCAGCAGTTCGACTAGCGGGAGTACTAATGAGCAGTTCTTC
CASSSTSGSTNEQFF
>TRBJ2-5|TRBV29-1|-|-
TGCAGCGCCGAAGCTGAGACCCAGTACTTC
CSAEAETQYF
>TRBJ2-1|TRBV29-1|-|TRBD2
TGCAGCGTTGAAGATCTCGGGGGGGCTAGCTTCCGTTGGAATGAGCAGTTCTTC
CSVEDLGGASFRWNEQFF
>TRBJ2-5|TRBV5-1|-|-
TGCGCCAGCAGCAGGAGCGGGACAGCCCAAGAGACCCAGTACTTC
CASSRSGTAQETQYF
>TRBJ2-7|TRBV23-1|-|-
TGCGCCAGCTCTCCTTCCTACGAGCAGTACTTC
CASSPSYEQYF
>TRBJ1-1|TRBV5-5|-|TRBD1
TGTGCCAGCAGTGACCCGGGACAGGGGAACACTGAAGCTTTCTTT
CASSDPGQGNTEAFF
>TRBJ2-1|TRBV29-1|once|-
TGCAGCGCGACAGCCTCTTTGTCCTACAATGAGCAGTTCTTC
CSATASLSYNEQFF
>TRBJ2-3|TRBV6-1|once|TRBD2
TGTGCCAGCAGTGCAGGGACTAGCGGGTCAAGCACAGATACGCAGTATTTT
CASSAGTSGSSTDTQYF
>TRBJ1-1|TRBV29-1|-|-
TGCAGCGTTCTCTACAGGAACACTGAAGCTTTCTTT
CSVLYRNTEAFF
>TRBJ1-1|TRBV2|-|TRBD1
TGTGCCACCCAGGGACAGAGGAACACTGAAGCTTTCTTT
CATQGQRNTEAFF
>TRBJ2-7|TRBV29-1|-|-
TGCAGCGTGGCCACAGGGCGCCCATCCTACGAGCAGTACTTC
CSVATGRPSYEQYF
>TRBJ1-2|TRBV18|-|-
TGTGCCAGCTCACCCGACTATGGCTACACCTTC
CASSPDYGYTF
>TRBJ2-1|TRBV29-1|few|-
TGCAGCGTTGAAAGGGTCGGCTCCTACAATGAGCAGTTCTTC
CSVERVGSYNEQFF
>TRBJ2-7|TRBV29-1|-|-
TGCAGCGTCGCCACAGGTTTCTACGAGCAGTACTTC
CSVATGFYEQYF
>TRBJ1-1|TRBV30|once|TRBD1
TGTGCCTGGAGATTCCGGGACAGGGGGCGAGCTTTCTTT
CAWRFRDRGRAFF
>TRBJ2-4|TRBV6-1|-|-
TGTGCCAGCAGAGTAACCGGGTCCCAGGGTATTCAGTACTTC
CASRVTGSQGIQYF
>TRBJ1-2|TRBV5-4|few|TRBD1
TGTGCCAGCAGCTTGGTAGGGGGCACTCGTGGCTACACCTTC
CASSLVGGTRGYTF